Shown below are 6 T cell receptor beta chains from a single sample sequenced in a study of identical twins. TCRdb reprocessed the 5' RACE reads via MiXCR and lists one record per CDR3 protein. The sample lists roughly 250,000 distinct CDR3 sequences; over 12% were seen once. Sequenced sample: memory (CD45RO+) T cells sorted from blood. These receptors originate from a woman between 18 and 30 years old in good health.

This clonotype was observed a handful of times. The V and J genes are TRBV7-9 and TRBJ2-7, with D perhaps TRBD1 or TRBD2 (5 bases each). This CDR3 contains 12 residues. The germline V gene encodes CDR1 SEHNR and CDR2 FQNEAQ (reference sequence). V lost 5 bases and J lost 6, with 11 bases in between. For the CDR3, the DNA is TGTGCCAGCAGCGGGACCCCCCGCGAGCAGTACTTC. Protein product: CASSGTPREQYF.

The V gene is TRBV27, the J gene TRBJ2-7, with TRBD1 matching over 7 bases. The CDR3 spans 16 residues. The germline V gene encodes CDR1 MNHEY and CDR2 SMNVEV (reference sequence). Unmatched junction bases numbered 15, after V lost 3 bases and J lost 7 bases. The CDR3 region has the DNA TGTGCCAGCAGTTTGCAGAGCGACAGGGTGGTCGGGGAGCAGTACTTC. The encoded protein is CASSLQSDRVVGEQYF.

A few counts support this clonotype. CDR3 nucleotide sequence: TGCGCCAGCAGCTTACGGGGGCGGATACGCACAGATACGCAGTATTTT. Its protein is CASSLRGRIRTDTQYF. This chain joins TRBV5-1 and TRBJ2-3; D could derive from TRBD1 or TRBD2 (6 bases each). V was clipped by 2 bases and J by 1 base, with 14 bases between them. This CDR3 has 16 amino acids. The germline CDR1 and CDR2 sequences are SGHRS and YFSETQ.

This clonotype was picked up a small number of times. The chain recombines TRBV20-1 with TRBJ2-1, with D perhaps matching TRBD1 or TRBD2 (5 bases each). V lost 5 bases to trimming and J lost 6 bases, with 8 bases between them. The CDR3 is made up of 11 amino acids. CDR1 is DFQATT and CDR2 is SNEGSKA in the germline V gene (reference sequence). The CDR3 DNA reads TGCAGTGCTCGAGGGGCCAATGAGCAGTTCTTC. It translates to CSARGANEQFF.

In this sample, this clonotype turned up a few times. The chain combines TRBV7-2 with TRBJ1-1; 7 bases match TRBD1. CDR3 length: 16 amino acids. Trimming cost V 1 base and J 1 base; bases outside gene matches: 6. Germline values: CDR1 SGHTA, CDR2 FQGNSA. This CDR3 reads CASSLVGGLGNTEAFF. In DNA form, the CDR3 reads TGTGCCAGCAGCTTAGTAGGGGGCTTGGGGAACACTGAAGCTTTCTTT.

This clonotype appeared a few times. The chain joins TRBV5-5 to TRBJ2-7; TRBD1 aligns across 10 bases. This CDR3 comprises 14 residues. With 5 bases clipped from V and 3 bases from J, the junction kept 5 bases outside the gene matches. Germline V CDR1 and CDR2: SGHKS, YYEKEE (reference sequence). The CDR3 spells CASSGTGANYEQYF. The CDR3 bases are TGTGCCAGCAGTGGGACAGGGGCAAACTACGAGCAGTACTTC.